This T cell receptor (beta chain) was profiled in a study of cytomegalovirus exposure and HLA in healthy donors. A multiplex PCR was run with 60 Vbeta primers and 13 Jbeta primers. Profiled with immunoSEQ multiplex PCR; TCRdb holds only in-frame clones, not every one. The table lists around 80,000 clones, approximately 65% of them singletons. The CDR3 spans 14 residues. Trimming cost V 3 bases and J 3 bases; bases outside gene matches: 5. Germline CDR1 reads SGDLS; CDR2 reads YYNGEE. The chain carries TRBV9 and TRBJ1-1, with 7 bases aligning to TRBD1. The specimen was PBMCs. This clonotype was sampled from a male donor in good health and CMV-seropositive. CDR3 amino acids: CASSARDRYTEAFF. CDR3 DNA sequence: TGTGCCAGCAGCGCCCGGGACAGATACACTGAAGCTTTCTTT.